This TCR beta chain derives from a study of identical twins. Regarding the study as a whole: High-abundance cord blood beta clonotypes had fewer insertions; memory repertoires showed none. One should note that invariant MAIT and iNKT cells could partly confound zero-insertion analyses.

This clonotype has only a few counts. Its cognate antigen is unknown. V was cut by 3 bases and J by 2 bases, with 11 bases left in between. The CDR3 sequence is 16 residues long. The V gene's germline CDR1 is MNHEY and CDR2 SMNVEV (reference sequence). Template switching added a universal primer site; cDNA carried unique molecular identifiers. TCRdb used MiXCR to reprocess the 5' RACE reads, holding one entry per CDR3 protein. The repertoire includes some 1,600,000 distinct CDR3 sequences, under 35% of them detected once, and 0.25% to 0.3% sits in the top ten. The chain has TRBV27 and TRBJ2-6, with D uncertain. Material: cord blood. The receptor's source is a newborn girl in good health. The CDR3 DNA reads TGTGCCAGCAGTTTTCGCCAAAGTCCTGGGGCCAACGTCCTGACTTTC. Translation gives CASSFRQSPGANVLTF.